This T cell receptor (beta chain) is drawn from a study of cytomegalovirus exposure and HLA in healthy donors. General study findings and limits: In vitro data verified three CMV-associated chains as specific for CMV antigens. Cytomegalovirus-associated TCR beta chains were listed, numbering roughly 150. Later on, an analysis showed TCR association rates differing by HLA locus, with DRB1 the most and HLA-C the fewest.

Both 60 Vbeta primers and 13 Jbeta primers went into the PCR. TCRdb keeps only in-frame clones here, not all; method: immunoSEQ multiplex PCR. Here the sample spans some 140,000 clones, 80% being singletons. The sample holds one count of this clone. What it binds is not known. CDR3 length: 12 amino acids. Germline V gene data show CDR1 as GTSNPN and CDR2 as SVGIG (reference sequence). Trimming removed 2 bases at V and 8 bases at J, with 9 bases between. The sequenced material came from PBMCs. V usage is TRBV30 and J usage is TRBJ1-4; D is uncertain. This receptor was identified in a man aged 25 to 45 in good health and CMV-seronegative. The CDR3 DNA reads TGTGCCTGGAGTTATACCGGGGAAAAACTGTTTTTT. It specifies CAWSYTGEKLFF.